This is a list of T cell receptor beta chains from one sample in a study of shared clonotypes between healthy human individuals. Libraries were prepared by immunoSEQ multiplex PCR; TCRdb keeps only in-frame clonotypes and omits some of them. The table includes roughly 2,000,000 clones, about 95% detected once. The sequenced sample was naive CD8+ T cells sorted from blood. These receptors were taken from a man aged 18 to 30 in good health. The CDR3 runs from the conserved cysteine through the conserved F or W. A D gene is named only where the DNA matches it firmly. The listing skips clone size in some rows; elsewhere it reads once, few, many or a size class.

clone size: few
D gene: TRBD1
J gene: TRBJ1-1
CDR3 length: 15
V gene: TRBV19
CDR3 DNA: TGTGCCAGTAGTTCCCAGGGACAGCTTTACACTGAAGCTTTCTTT
CDR3 protein: CASSSQGQLYTEAFF

clone size: .
D gene: .
J gene: TRBJ2-7
CDR3 length: 15
V gene: TRBV5-4
CDR3 DNA: TGTGCCAGCAGCTGGGGCAGTGACGGAGCCTACGAGCAGTACTTC
CDR3 protein: CASSWGSDGAYEQYF

clone size: .
D gene: .
J gene: TRBJ1-2
CDR3 length: 13
V gene: TRBV5-6
CDR3 DNA: TGTGCCAGCAGCTTTTCGACTGCTTATGGCTACACCTTC
CDR3 protein: CASSFSTAYGYTF

clone size: .
D gene: .
J gene: TRBJ2-7
CDR3 length: 15
V gene: TRBV5-5
CDR3 DNA: TGTGCCAGCACCCCTACCGTGGGGGTCGACTACGAGCAGTACTTC
CDR3 protein: CASTPTVGVDYEQYF

clone size: .
D gene: .
J gene: TRBJ2-5
CDR3 length: 14
V gene: TRBV25-1
CDR3 DNA: TGTGCCAGCAGCCGTGGGGGAGGCCAAGAGACCCAGTACTTC
CDR3 protein: CASSRGGGQETQYF

clone size: few
D gene: .
J gene: TRBJ1-6
CDR3 length: 14
V gene: TRBV4-1
CDR3 DNA: TGCGCCAGCAGCCCCTCTACCTATAATTCACCCCTCCACTTT
CDR3 protein: CASSPSTYNSPLHF

clone size: once
D gene: TRBD2
J gene: TRBJ2-5
CDR3 length: 16
V gene: TRBV7-9
CDR3 DNA: TGTGCCAGCAGCCCCTGGATAGCGGGAGGGGAAGAGACCCAGTACTTC
CDR3 protein: CASSPWIAGGEETQYF

clone size: .
D gene: .
J gene: TRBJ1-6
CDR3 length: 15
V gene: TRBV4-3
CDR3 DNA: TGCGCCAGCAGCCAAGAGATTAAATGGGGTTCACCCCTCCACTTT
CDR3 protein: CASSQEIKWGSPLHF

clone size: .
D gene: .
J gene: TRBJ1-6
CDR3 length: 16
V gene: TRBV13
CDR3 DNA: TGTGCCAGCAGCTTAGGGGGGGACCCTAATAATTCACCCCTCCACTTT
CDR3 protein: CASSLGGDPNNSPLHF

clone size: .
D gene: TRBD2
J gene: TRBJ2-3
CDR3 length: 18
V gene: TRBV11-1
CDR3 DNA: TGTGCCAGCAGCCCGACCCCCAGACTAGCCTACGAATCAGATACGCAGTATTTT
CDR3 protein: CASSPTPRLAYESDTQYF

clone size: .
D gene: .
J gene: TRBJ1-1
CDR3 length: 10
V gene: TRBV29-1
CDR3 DNA: TGCAGCGTTGTGTGGACTGAAGCTTTCTTT
CDR3 protein: CSVVWTEAFF

clone size: .
D gene: .
J gene: TRBJ2-5
CDR3 length: 12
V gene: TRBV28
CDR3 DNA: TGTGCCAGCATGGGAGGAGGGGAGACCCAGTACTTC
CDR3 protein: CASMGGGETQYF

clone size: .
D gene: .
J gene: TRBJ2-1
CDR3 length: 19
V gene: TRBV4-3
CDR3 DNA: TGCGCCAGCAGCCAAGATCCGGCGAGCGAGATTGCCTCCTACAATGAGCAGTTCTTC
CDR3 protein: CASSQDPASEIASYNEQFF

clone size: .
D gene: .
J gene: TRBJ2-5
CDR3 length: 13
V gene: TRBV14
CDR3 DNA: TGTGCCAGCAGCTCCGGACAGACAGAGACCCAGTACTTC
CDR3 protein: CASSSGQTETQYF

clone size: .
D gene: TRBD2
J gene: TRBJ2-1
CDR3 length: 14
V gene: TRBV5-1
CDR3 DNA: TGCGCCAGCGAAGTAGCGGGAGCTTACAATGAGCAGTTCTTC
CDR3 protein: CASEVAGAYNEQFF

clone size: .
D gene: .
J gene: TRBJ2-6
CDR3 length: 14
V gene: TRBV30
CDR3 DNA: TGTGCCTGGAGTGTAAGCTCTGGGGCCAACGTCCTGACTTTC
CDR3 protein: CAWSVSSGANVLTF

clone size: .
D gene: .
J gene: TRBJ1-1
CDR3 length: 13
V gene: TRBV9
CDR3 DNA: TGTGCCAGCAGCCCGGCGGGCAACACTGAAGCTTTCTTT
CDR3 protein: CASSPAGNTEAFF